This TCR beta chain was sequenced during a study of cytomegalovirus exposure and HLA in healthy donors. V was pared by 1 base and J by 7 bases, with 20 bases between. This CDR3 contains 16 residues. Germline V gene lookup returns CDR1 SGHNT and CDR2 YYREEE (reference sequence). A multiplex PCR was run with 60 Vbeta primers and 13 Jbeta primers. Measured with immunoSEQ multiplex PCR; TCRdb has only the in-frame clones, and not every one. This sample has over 150,000 clones, with around 70% found just once. Points from the study as a whole: For cytomegalovirus status, the classifier reportedly gave diagnoses with high specificity and sensitivity. In a later analysis, the majority of CMV-associated beta chains seemingly showed HLA restriction. Near-uniform donor sequencing depth was presumed by presence/absence analyses.

With regard to this clone: What it binds is not known.

This TCR was recovered from a man aged 30 to 45 in good health and CMV-seronegative. The chain joins TRBV5-4 to TRBJ2-5; weak D call: TRBD2 (7 bases). The sequenced sample consisted of PBMCs. For the CDR3, the DNA is TGTGCCAGCAGCTTGTCCGCGGGGGCGGGCTGGGGGACCCAGTACTTC. It encodes CASSLSAGAGWGTQYF.